What follows is one T cell receptor beta chain and its context. Repertoires were generated with immunoSEQ multiplex PCR, while TCRdb's copy carries only in-frame clones and drops some. In the table there are approximately 80,000 clones, roughly nine tenths of which are singletons. The data originate from a study of technical replicates of blood from four donors. CDR3 length: 14 amino acids. Germline CDR1 MGHDK, CDR2 SYGVNS. Trimming shortened V by 0 bases and J by 6 bases, and 8 bases separated the two germline ends. Sequenced material: T cells isolated from PBMCs. The TCR originated in a human donor in good health. The chain is built from TRBV25-1 and TRBJ2-2; weak D call: TRBD2 (5 bases). CDR3: CASSEYSLAGELFF. CDR3 nucleotides: TGTGCCAGCAGTGAATATTCACTAGCCGGGGAGCTGTTTTTT.